This TCR beta chain appears in the sequencing data of a study of T cells after yellow fever vaccination. CDR3 length: 16 amino acids. Germline CDR1 is KGHDR and CDR2 is SFDVKD. The V segment lost 3 bases and the J segment 4 bases; nucleotides outside the gene matches: 3. This clonotype has just a few counts. TCRdb reprocessed the 5' RACE reads via MiXCR and lists one record per CDR3 protein. This sample has about 360,000 distinct CDR3 sequences, with about 6.2% found just once. The chain has TRBV24-1 and TRBJ2-1; 12 bases are shared with TRBD2. The TCR sequence derives from a man aged 25 to 40 who received the YFV17D yellow fever vaccine. Sequenced here: PBMCs, sampled 5 days after the yellow fever booster vaccination. As DNA, the CDR3 is TGTGCCACCAGTGATCCCGGGACTAGCGGGTACAATGAGCAGTTCTTC. This encodes CATSDPGTSGYNEQFF.